The rows below give T cell receptor beta chains drawn from one sample of a study of regulatory T cells in long-lasting Graves disease. Via MiXCR, TCRdb re-called the multiplex PCR reads, giving one row per CDR3 protein. The sample includes about 450,000 distinct CDR3 sequences, roughly 15% of them seen just once. The same data also contributed to another study, on T cells in Graves' hyperthyroidism and ophthalmopathy.

Sequenced material: peripheral blood mononuclear cells (PBMCs), taken at new diagnosis, from a patient treated with antithyroid drugs. These receptors all stem from a woman in her thirties with Graves disease. Both conserved end residues are part of each CDR3. D genes are given only for firm matches.

d_gene	v_gene	j_gene	CDR3aa
NA	TRBV19	TRBJ1-1	CASSIVTPATEAFF
NA	TRBV28	TRBJ2-6	CASSSPLGGLGANVLTF
NA	TRBV6-1	TRBJ2-7	CATTQVANLYEQYF
NA	TRBV20-1	TRBJ1-1	CSVNPETEAFF
NA	TRBV4-3	TRBJ2-1	CASSRRGGRGILDEQFF
TRBD1	TRBV11-2	TRBJ1-1	CASSRRDRGSKMNTEAFF
TRBD2	TRBV27	TRBJ2-3	CASSLSGGYTDTQYF
NA	TRBV20-1	TRBJ1-5	CSARDLGGQPQHF
NA	TRBV5-1	TRBJ2-6	CASSSLTVSGANVLTF
TRBD1	TRBV11-2	TRBJ2-1	CASSSTGTVYNEQFF
TRBD2	TRBV28	TRBJ2-7	CASTPMLAGGGSSYEQYF
TRBD2	TRBV20-1	TRBJ2-5	CSARDLGTSGRYQETQYF
NA	TRBV9	TRBJ2-2	CASSERIRVYSDTGELFF
TRBD1	TRBV12-3/TRBV12-4	TRBJ1-1	CASSSQTGAWAFF
TRBD2	TRBV27	TRBJ2-7	CASSPPGLAAIYEQYF
TRBD2	TRBV2	TRBJ2-5	CASRITSGQETQYF
TRBD2	TRBV20-1	TRBJ2-7	CSARDRPEKREFYEQYF
NA	TRBV20-1	TRBJ2-7	CSARVPSIGYEQYF
NA	TRBV5-6	TRBJ2-1	CASSYRALQVNEQFF
NA	TRBV11-2	TRBJ2-3	CASTAAGSDTQYF
NA	TRBV28	TRBJ2-7	CASSQGGGGYEQYF
NA	TRBV28	TRBJ2-3	CASSLIRGHTQYF
TRBD2	TRBV15	TRBJ2-7	CATSRGTSGRDEQYF
NA	TRBV11-2	TRBJ2-5	CASSLVGQETQYF
TRBD2	TRBV2	TRBJ2-2	CASSPGLVAPGELFF
TRBD1	TRBV4-3	TRBJ1-5	CASSRAGGRSNQPQHF
NA	TRBV19	TRBJ1-5	CASSIIGFGQPQHF
NA	TRBV5-4	TRBJ2-5	CASSLRTAKETQYF
NA	TRBV30	TRBJ1-5	CAWSARPGTLAQHF
TRBD2	TRBV6-1	TRBJ2-3	CASTGLAGGTTEDTQYF
NA	TRBV6-1	TRBJ2-7	CASSTQVYEQYF
NA	TRBV5-1	TRBJ2-3	CASSLVSATSTDTQYF